The TCR beta chain under discussion was sequenced for a study of OX40 agonist ivuxolimab in advanced cancers. Study results and limitations: The authors also found low normalized T-cell clonal expansion in some nonresponders. Expansion of clones was among the lowest in partial responders at 0.1-3.0 mg/kg.

Points on this clone: The antigen remains unidentified.

Some clones are missing from TCRdb's copy, which holds only in-frame ones; the method was immunoSEQ multiplex PCR. Among about 37,000 clones, 70% to 85% were seen once, and the ten largest hold approximately 22%. The receptor was derived from an adult with an advanced solid tumor such as melanoma, head and neck, liver or kidney cancer. The material was CD4+ or CD8+ T cells sorted from blood, obtained in a trial of the OX40 agonist ivuxolimab.

CDR3 region: CASSISGQGLYEQYF. The CDR3 bases are TGTGCCAGTAGTATTTCGGGACAGGGATTATACGAGCAGTACTTC. The chain couples TRBV19 to TRBJ2-5; 9 bases match TRBD1. Gene TRBJ2-7 matches the end of the DNA better, so the J call may be wrong. This CDR3 region has 15 residues. Germline V gene lookup returns CDR1 LNHDA and CDR2 SQIVND (reference sequence).